These 11 T cell receptor beta chains were sequenced from one sample in a study of OX40 agonist ivuxolimab in advanced cancers. Profiling relied on immunoSEQ multiplex PCR, and the TCRdb table lists in-frame clones only, not all of them. This sample has some 58,000 clones, with around four fifths found just once. The source was CD4+ or CD8+ T cells sorted from blood, collected in a trial of the OX40 agonist ivuxolimab. The receptors shown here come from an adult with an advanced solid tumor such as melanoma, head and neck, liver or kidney cancer.

This chain connects TRBV19 to TRBJ1-5, with a weak D call TRBD1 (6 bases). V gave up 4 bases and J gave up 3 bases, with 10 bases separating them. The CDR3 length is 14 residues. Germline CDR1 and CDR2: LNHDA and SQIVND (reference sequence). CDR3 in amino acids: CASSNGQNNQPQHF. Here the CDR3 DNA reads TGTGCCAGTAGTAATGGACAGAACAATCAGCCCCAGCATTTT. The variable domain in full, completed from reference TRBV19 and TRBJ1-5, reads DGGITQSPKYLFRKEGQNVTLSCEQNLNHDAMYWYRQDPGQGLRLIYYSQIVNDFQKGDIAEGYSVSREKKESFPLTVTSAQKNPTAFYLCASSNGQNNQPQHFGDGTRLSIL.

The rearrangement joins TRBV4-1 to TRBJ1-4; 10 bases align to TRBD1. Trimming at V came to 1 base and at J to 2 bases, leaving 7 bases not matched to a gene. The CDR3 has 18 amino acids. CDR1 and CDR2 from the germline V gene are MGHRA and YSYEKL. This CDR3 is CASSQAGTGVITNEKLFF. The CDR3 region has the DNA TGCGCCAGCAGCCAAGCAGGGACAGGGGTTATCACTAATGAAAAACTGTTTTTT.

This clone has more than one count but fewer than ten. The rearrangement links TRBV6-1 to TRBJ2-1, with 9 bases lining up with TRBD2. V was clipped by 2 bases and J by 2 bases; unmatched bases: 7. The CDR3 loop spans 17 amino acids. Germline-derived CDR1 and CDR2 are MNHNS and SASEGT. CDR3 protein: CASSESGSGGPYNEQFF. The CDR3 region has the DNA TGTGCCAGCAGTGAATCGGGTAGCGGGGGTCCCTACAATGAGCAGTTCTTC.

The CDR3 region is CASRPPSGSFGEQFF. The CDR3 nucleotides read TGTGCCAGCAGGCCACCTAGCGGGAGCTTCGGTGAGCAGTTCTTC. J is TRBJ2-1 and V is TRBV7-2; 10 nucleotides line up with TRBD2. Germline CDR1 SGHTA, CDR2 FQGNSA. The CDR3 is 15 residues long. J gave up 9 bases and V 6 bases, and 11 bases lay outside the gene matches.

The chain links TRBV30 to TRBJ1-4; 12 bases line up with TRBD1. The J segment lost 0 bases and the V segment lost 5 bases, leaving 16 bases of the junction unmatched. The CDR3 totals 20 residues. CDR1 is GTSNPN and CDR2 is SVGIG in the germline V gene (reference sequence). CDR3 protein: CAWVGPRGQGADSTNEKLFF. CDR3 coding DNA: TGTGCCTGGGTGGGGCCGAGGGGACAGGGGGCCGATTCAACTAATGAAAAACTGTTTTTT. Using reference TRBV30 and TRBJ1-4 for the parts outside the CDR3, the full variable domain is SQTIHQWPATLVQPVGSPLSLECTVEGTSNPNLYWYRQAAGRGLQLLFYSVGIGQISSEVPQNLSASRPQDRQFILSSKKLLLSDSGFYLCAWVGPRGQGADSTNEKLFFGSGTQLSVL.

This clone has just one count. J is TRBJ2-1 and V is TRBV18; 8 bases are a match to TRBD1. From germline, CDR1 is KGHSH and CDR2 LQKENI. The CDR3 runs to 16 residues. The V and J ends lost 4 bases and 6 bases, in that order; junction bases with no gene match: 11. CDR3 sequence (DNA): TGTGCCAGCTCACATGGACAGGGATGGGCTTCCAATGAGCAGTTCTTC. It yields the protein CASSHGQGWASNEQFF.

In its sample, this clone was seen once. This chain joins TRBV5-4 and TRBJ2-7; 9 nucleotides line up with TRBD1. From germline, CDR1 is SGHNT and CDR2 YYREEE (reference sequence). CDR3 length equals 15 residues. After removal of 3 bases from V and 3 bases from J, the junction contained 7 bases not matched to a gene. The CDR3 spells CASSSRDRVNYEQYF. The CDR3 DNA sequence: TGTGCCAGCAGCTCTCGGGACAGGGTAAACTACGAGCAGTACTTC.

This chain joins TRBV11-2 and TRBJ2-1; D ambiguous. Germline CDR1 and CDR2: SGHAT and FQNNGV. The ends were cut back, 4 bases at V and 6 bases at J, with 7 bases in the middle. This CDR3 has 12 residues. CDR3 loop: CASSSLSNEQFF. CDR3 DNA: TGTGCCAGCAGCTCTCTCAGCAATGAGCAGTTCTTC.

This rearrangement joins TRBV4-2 to TRBJ2-7, with D perhaps matching TRBD1 (5 bases). Germline-derived CDR1 and CDR2 are LGHNA and YNFKEQ. V lost 0 bases and J lost 3, with 12 bases in between. The CDR3 is 15 residues long. The CDR3 bases are TGTGCCAGCAGCCAAGATCTGGGCAGGGTCTACGAGCAGTACTTC. It is translated as CASSQDLGRVYEQYF.

The chain uses TRBV5-1 and TRBJ2-5; 12 positions match TRBD1. V lost 1 base and J lost 2; bases outside the gene matches: 12. Germline assignment: CDR1 SGHRS and CDR2 YFSETQ. This CDR3 spans 19 amino acids. CDR3 DNA: TGCGCCAGCAGCTTGAGGGAAGTCAGGGGACAGGGGGCTCAAGAGACCCAGTACTTC. Protein product: CASSLREVRGQGAQETQYF.

The rearrangement links TRBV28 to TRBJ2-7; 8 bases fit TRBD1. The V segment lost 3 bases and the J segment 2 bases; nucleotides outside the gene matches: 6. Germline CDR1 MDHEN, CDR2 SYDVKM. The CDR3 loop spans 15 amino acids. The CDR3 region is CASSFNRGITYEQYF. The CDR3 DNA follows: TGTGCCAGCAGTTTTAACAGGGGGATTACCTACGAGCAGTACTTC.